Listed below are T cell receptor beta chains from one sample, sequenced in a study of T-cell reconstitution after alpha-beta-depleted transplantation in children. TCRdb fed the PCR reads into MiXCR, producing one record per CDR3 protein. The sample yields approximately 130,000 distinct CDR3 sequences, 8% to 10% seen once. The material was PBMCs, mostly from graft donor cells, obtained 180 days after TCRalphabeta/CD19-depleted stem cell transplant. The receptor source for this set is a girl less than two years old who had a stem cell transplant for combined immunodeficiency, so the T cells may come from the graft donor. Each CDR3 is given with its conserved first and last residue. Each record gives: D gene, J gene, V gene, clone size, CDR3 protein, CDR3 DNA. The D gene is left open where the match is weak. Only part of the rows carry a size: once, few, many, or a class if the clone is expanded.

d_call: TRBD1
j_call: TRBJ2-4
v_call: TRBV10-3
clone_size: -
cdr3_aa: CAIRAGTGMVGILAKNIQYF
cdr3_nt: TGTGCCATCAGAGCCGGGACAGGGATGGTTGGGATCCTAGCCAAAAACATTCAGTACTTC

d_call: TRBD2
j_call: TRBJ2-1
v_call: TRBV10-3
clone_size: many
cdr3_aa: CAISDLAGAYSYNEQFF
cdr3_nt: TGTGCCATCAGTGATTTAGCGGGAGCCTATTCCTACAATGAGCAGTTCTTC

d_call: -
j_call: TRBJ1-2
v_call: TRBV29-1
clone_size: few
cdr3_aa: CSVEHPLDPYGYTF
cdr3_nt: TGCAGCGTTGAGCACCCTTTGGATCCTTATGGCTACACCTTC

d_call: -
j_call: TRBJ2-5
v_call: TRBV5-1
clone_size: -
cdr3_aa: CASSAGKETQYF
cdr3_nt: TGCGCCAGCAGCGCGGGAAAAGAGACCCAGTACTTC

d_call: -
j_call: TRBJ2-5
v_call: TRBV12-3/TRBV12-4
clone_size: few
cdr3_aa: CASSLWGEETQYF
cdr3_nt: TGTGCCAGCAGTTTGTGGGGTGAGGAGACCCAGTACTTC

d_call: TRBD2
j_call: TRBJ2-4
v_call: TRBV7-2
clone_size: -
cdr3_aa: CASSKTSGSDIQYF
cdr3_nt: TGTGCCAGCAGCAAGACTAGCGGGAGTGACATTCAGTACTTC

d_call: -
j_call: TRBJ2-7
v_call: TRBV7-9
clone_size: few
cdr3_aa: CASSLDGVFYEQYF
cdr3_nt: TGTGCCAGCAGCTTAGATGGGGTTTTCTACGAGCAGTACTTC

d_call: -
j_call: TRBJ2-7
v_call: TRBV29-1
clone_size: few
cdr3_aa: CSVEGRGRLNEQYF
cdr3_nt: TGCAGCGTTGAAGGGAGGGGGCGCCTAAACGAGCAGTACTTC

d_call: TRBD1
j_call: TRBJ2-7
v_call: TRBV7-2
clone_size: -
cdr3_aa: CASSIPDRGATSYEQYF
cdr3_nt: TGTGCCAGCAGCATACCGGACAGGGGCGCCACCTCCTACGAGCAGTACTTC

d_call: -
j_call: TRBJ2-2
v_call: TRBV27
clone_size: -
cdr3_aa: CASSHYRGTGELFF
cdr3_nt: TGTGCCAGCAGTCATTATCGGGGGACCGGGGAGCTGTTTTTT

d_call: TRBD1
j_call: TRBJ1-5
v_call: TRBV24-1
clone_size: many
cdr3_aa: CATSENKGTGGNQPQHF
cdr3_nt: TGTGCCACCAGTGAAAATAAGGGGACAGGGGGCAATCAGCCCCAGCATTTT

d_call: TRBD1
j_call: TRBJ2-7
v_call: TRBV6-1
clone_size: -
cdr3_aa: CASSEAPGQVAYEQYF
cdr3_nt: TGTGCCAGCAGTGAAGCACCGGGACAGGTAGCCTACGAGCAGTACTTC

d_call: -
j_call: TRBJ1-5
v_call: TRBV28
clone_size: many
cdr3_aa: CASSVRAFEGNQPQHF
cdr3_nt: TGTGCCAGCAGTGTGAGGGCCTTCGAGGGCAATCAGCCCCAGCATTTT

d_call: -
j_call: TRBJ1-4
v_call: TRBV20-1
clone_size: few
cdr3_aa: CSARDGGANEKLFF
cdr3_nt: TGCAGTGCTAGAGATGGGGGGGCTAATGAAAAACTGTTTTTT

d_call: TRBD1
j_call: TRBJ2-5
v_call: TRBV6-1
clone_size: -
cdr3_aa: CASRLSDRQETQYF
cdr3_nt: TGTGCCAGCAGACTTTCGGACAGGCAAGAGACCCAGTACTTC

d_call: TRBD1
j_call: TRBJ2-5
v_call: TRBV5-6
clone_size: many
cdr3_aa: CASSLVTGQETQYF
cdr3_nt: TGTGCCAGCAGCTTGGTGACAGGGCAAGAGACCCAGTACTTC

d_call: -
j_call: TRBJ2-7
v_call: TRBV28
clone_size: -
cdr3_aa: CASSFTYEQYF
cdr3_nt: TGTGCCAGCAGTTTTACCTACGAGCAGTACTTC

d_call: -
j_call: TRBJ2-7
v_call: TRBV7-2
clone_size: few
cdr3_aa: CASSSPPGVEYF
cdr3_nt: TGTGCCAGCAGCTCCCCACCGGGGGTGGAGTACTTC

d_call: TRBD1
j_call: TRBJ2-4
v_call: TRBV7-2
clone_size: few
cdr3_aa: CASSDRGLAKNIQYF
cdr3_nt: TGTGCCAGCAGCGACAGGGGGCTAGCCAAAAACATTCAGTACTTC

d_call: -
j_call: TRBJ2-7
v_call: TRBV6-4
clone_size: -
cdr3_aa: CASQDYYEQYF
cdr3_nt: TGTGCCAGCCAAGACTACTACGAGCAGTACTTC

d_call: -
j_call: TRBJ1-4
v_call: TRBV4-3
clone_size: once
cdr3_aa: CASSQTGVNEKLFF
cdr3_nt: TGCGCCAGCAGCCAAACCGGGGTTAATGAAAAACTGTTTTTT

d_call: TRBD1
j_call: TRBJ1-4
v_call: TRBV29-1
clone_size: -
cdr3_aa: CSVLTGGEEKLFF
cdr3_nt: TGCAGCGTTTTGACAGGGGGAGAGGAAAAACTGTTTTTT

d_call: -
j_call: TRBJ2-6
v_call: TRBV30
clone_size: -
cdr3_aa: CAWSMRPAGTGANVLTF
cdr3_nt: TGTGCCTGGAGTATGAGACCCGCAGGGACCGGGGCCAACGTCCTGACTTTC

d_call: -
j_call: TRBJ1-1
v_call: TRBV20-1
clone_size: few
cdr3_aa: CSARDHSLNTEAFF
cdr3_nt: TGCAGTGCTAGAGATCACAGTTTGAACACTGAAGCTTTCTTT

d_call: TRBD1
j_call: TRBJ2-7
v_call: TRBV20-1
clone_size: few
cdr3_aa: CSASRTGTYEQYF
cdr3_nt: TGCAGTGCTAGTAGGACAGGGACCTACGAGCAGTACTTC

d_call: -
j_call: TRBJ2-7
v_call: TRBV20-1
clone_size: few
cdr3_aa: CSARVYDYEQYF
cdr3_nt: TGCAGTGCTAGAGTGTACGACTACGAGCAGTACTTC

d_call: TRBD2
j_call: TRBJ2-1
v_call: TRBV6-1
clone_size: -
cdr3_aa: CASSPQWGGGHEQFF
cdr3_nt: TGTGCCAGCAGTCCCCAATGGGGGGGAGGGCATGAGCAGTTCTTC

d_call: -
j_call: TRBJ1-3
v_call: TRBV6-1
clone_size: few
cdr3_aa: CASSESAPGNTIYF
cdr3_nt: TGTGCCAGCAGTGAGTCGGCGCCTGGAAACACCATATATTTT

d_call: -
j_call: TRBJ2-2
v_call: TRBV12-5
clone_size: -
cdr3_aa: CASGNDKGRPGELFF
cdr3_nt: TGTGCTAGTGGAAATGACAAGGGGAGGCCCGGGGAGCTGTTTTTT

d_call: TRBD2
j_call: TRBJ2-1
v_call: TRBV20-1
clone_size: -
cdr3_aa: CSAREGLAGTSYNEQFF
cdr3_nt: TGCAGTGCTAGAGAAGGGCTAGCGGGGACCTCCTACAATGAGCAGTTCTTC

d_call: TRBD2
j_call: TRBJ2-7
v_call: TRBV7-9
clone_size: many
cdr3_aa: CASSTGLASPEGEQYF
cdr3_nt: TGTGCCAGCAGCACCGGACTAGCGTCACCGGAGGGCGAGCAGTACTTC

d_call: -
j_call: TRBJ1-2
v_call: TRBV18
clone_size: -
cdr3_aa: CASSPSEGYGYTF
cdr3_nt: TGTGCCAGCTCACCATCGGAGGGGTATGGCTACACCTTC

d_call: -
j_call: TRBJ2-7
v_call: TRBV2
clone_size: few
cdr3_aa: CASSERWRDSEQYF
cdr3_nt: TGTGCCAGCAGTGAACGCTGGAGGGACTCCGAGCAGTACTTC

d_call: -
j_call: TRBJ1-5
v_call: TRBV28
clone_size: -
cdr3_aa: CASSWGGVDNQPQHF
cdr3_nt: TGTGCCAGCAGTTGGGGGGGAGTAGACAATCAGCCCCAGCATTTT

d_call: -
j_call: TRBJ1-2
v_call: TRBV20-1
clone_size: few
cdr3_aa: CSATRAAYGYTF
cdr3_nt: TGCAGTGCTACCCGGGCTGCCTATGGCTACACCTTC

d_call: -
j_call: TRBJ1-1
v_call: TRBV20-1
clone_size: few
cdr3_aa: CSARRWGTEAFF
cdr3_nt: TGCAGTGCTAGGCGATGGGGCACTGAAGCTTTCTTT

d_call: -
j_call: TRBJ2-2
v_call: TRBV15
clone_size: few
cdr3_aa: CATSRIRRTFTGELFF
cdr3_nt: TGTGCCACCAGCAGAATTCGCCGGACATTCACCGGGGAGCTGTTTTTT

d_call: TRBD2
j_call: TRBJ2-3
v_call: TRBV10-3
clone_size: -
cdr3_aa: CAISESGLAASSTDTQYF
cdr3_nt: TGTGCCATCAGTGAATCGGGACTAGCGGCGTCTAGCACAGATACGCAGTATTTT

d_call: TRBD1
j_call: TRBJ1-5
v_call: TRBV4-2
clone_size: -
cdr3_aa: CASSHSGQGGGNQPQHF
cdr3_nt: TGTGCCAGCAGCCACTCGGGACAGGGCGGTGGCAATCAGCCCCAGCATTTT

d_call: TRBD1
j_call: TRBJ1-6
v_call: TRBV7-2
clone_size: -
cdr3_aa: CASSLVSDRGYSPLHF
cdr3_nt: TGTGCCAGCAGCTTAGTTTCCGACAGGGGGTATTCACCCCTCCACTTT

d_call: -
j_call: TRBJ2-3
v_call: TRBV20-1
clone_size: -
cdr3_aa: CSAPRARGTMDTQYF
cdr3_nt: TGCAGTGCCCCTCGGGCGAGAGGGACGATGGATACGCAGTATTTT

d_call: -
j_call: TRBJ1-3
v_call: TRBV12-3/TRBV12-4
clone_size: many
cdr3_aa: CASSLVGGSGNTIYF
cdr3_nt: TGTGCCAGCAGTTTAGTGGGGGGCTCTGGAAACACCATATATTTT

d_call: TRBD2
j_call: TRBJ2-5
v_call: TRBV5-1
clone_size: -
cdr3_aa: CASSLFGLEGETQYF
cdr3_nt: TGCGCCAGCAGCTTATTTGGACTAGAAGGAGAGACCCAGTACTTC

d_call: -
j_call: TRBJ2-7
v_call: TRBV12-3/TRBV12-4
clone_size: -
cdr3_aa: CASSSPLTGYEQYF
cdr3_nt: TGTGCCAGCAGTTCCCCCCTAACTGGGTACGAGCAGTACTTC

d_call: TRBD1
j_call: TRBJ2-1
v_call: TRBV2
clone_size: -
cdr3_aa: CASRTGVLEQFF
cdr3_nt: TGTGCCAGCAGGACAGGGGTGCTTGAGCAGTTCTTC

d_call: TRBD2
j_call: TRBJ2-7
v_call: TRBV10-3
clone_size: many
cdr3_aa: CAIRTGLSSYEQYF
cdr3_nt: TGTGCCATCAGAACGGGACTATCGTCCTACGAGCAGTACTTC

d_call: -
j_call: TRBJ2-7
v_call: TRBV5-5
clone_size: few
cdr3_aa: CASSLAGGRNYEQYF
cdr3_nt: TGTGCCAGCAGCTTGGCCGGGGGACGCAACTACGAGCAGTACTTC

d_call: -
j_call: TRBJ2-1
v_call: TRBV5-1
clone_size: many
cdr3_aa: CASSLGGPRDEQFF
cdr3_nt: TGCGCCAGCAGCTTGGGGGGGCCTCGGGATGAGCAGTTCTTC

d_call: -
j_call: TRBJ2-7
v_call: TRBV4-3
clone_size: few
cdr3_aa: CASSQALEYEQYF
cdr3_nt: TGCGCCAGCAGCCAAGCCCTAGAATACGAGCAGTACTTC

d_call: TRBD1
j_call: TRBJ2-2
v_call: TRBV15
clone_size: few
cdr3_aa: CATSVGTGGIGELFF
cdr3_nt: TGTGCCACCAGCGTTGGGACAGGGGGAATCGGGGAGCTGTTTTTT